The clone carrying this T cell receptor (beta chain) was counted a single time. The sample originates from a study of blood T cell repertoires in COVID-19. Repertoires were generated with immunoSEQ multiplex PCR, while TCRdb's copy carries only in-frame clones and drops some. The data show 75,000 to 90,000 clones, approximately 86% seen once. With V trimmed by 6 bases and J by 4 bases, 7 bases remained unmatched. The CDR3 is made up of 15 amino acids. Germline CDR1 reads ENHRY; CDR2 reads SYGVKD. The clonotype was recovered from a man aged 50-60 years with active or convalescent COVID-19. The chain links TRBV10-3 to TRBJ2-3, with 10 positions matching TRBD2. Input material: peripheral blood. CDR3 sequence (DNA): TGTGCCATCAGCTGGAGCGGGGGGGAGTCAGATACGCAGTATTTT. Protein sequence: CAISWSGGESDTQYF.